One and the same sample provided the 20 T cell receptor beta chains below, sequenced in a study of blood T cell repertoires in COVID-19. Using immunoSEQ multiplex PCR, the repertoire was profiled, and TCRdb retains in-frame clones only, with some absent. The sample contains 55,000 to 65,000 clones, approximately 84% of which appear only once. The sequencing sample was made of peripheral blood. The source of these receptors is an elderly man in a cohort sampled during active COVID-19.

This rearrangement joins TRBV19 to TRBJ1-2; 8 nucleotides agree with TRBD1. CDR3 size: 18 residues. CDR1 is LNHDA, CDR2 SQIVND, per germline (reference sequence). Trimming at V came to 5 bases and at J to 7 bases, leaving 21 bases not matched to a gene. The CDR3 region is CASSAGPGQETRGAGYTF. The CDR3 DNA reads as TGTGCCAGTAGTGCCGGGCCGGGACAGGAAACCCGAGGGGCTGGCTACACCTTC.

V and J are TRBV7-2 and TRBJ1-5, with TRBD1 matching over 7 bases. Losses at the gene ends were 2 bases for V and 6 bases for J; bases not matched to a gene: 7. The CDR3 has 15 residues. Germline-derived CDR1 and CDR2 are SGHTA and FQGNSA. The CDR3 sequence: CASSLTGASTQPQHF. DNA of the CDR3: TGTGCCAGCAGCTTAACAGGGGCGTCAACTCAGCCCCAGCATTTT.

The chain recombines TRBV9 with TRBJ2-7, with TRBD2 matching over 9 bases. The CDR3 extends over 16 amino acids. Losses at the gene ends were 1 base for V and 6 bases for J; bases not matched to a gene: 11. Germline lookup yields CDR1 SGDLS and CDR2 YYNGEE. The CDR3 region has the DNA TGTGCCAGCAGCGTATCGGGCGGGAGGGTTGACAGCGAGCAGTACTTC. As protein: CASSVSGGRVDSEQYF. Filled out from reference TRBV9 and TRBJ2-7, the complete variable domain reads DSGVTQTPKHLITATGQRVTLRCSPRSGDLSVYWYQQSLDQGLQFLIQYYNGEERAKGNILERFSAQQFPDLHSELNLSSLELGDSALYFCASSVSGGRVDSEQYFGPGTRLTVT.

J is TRBJ1-1 and V is TRBV7-9; tentatively, D is TRBD1 (5 bases). CDR3 size: 15 residues. Trimming left V 1 base short and J 4 bases short, with 13 bases between. CDR1 is SEHNR, CDR2 FQNEAQ, per germline (reference sequence). The CDR3 reads CASSLVGVRGTEAFF. CDR3 coding DNA: TGTGCCAGCAGCTTAGTTGGGGTAAGGGGCACTGAAGCTTTCTTT.

The CDR3 protein is CATGAREETQYF. DNA of the CDR3: TGTGCCACCGGAGCCAGGGAAGAGACCCAGTACTTC. The rearrangement links TRBV15 to TRBJ2-5, with a tentative D call TRBD1 (5 bases). The CDR3 extends over 12 amino acids. Germline V gene data show CDR1 as LNHNV and CDR2 as YYDKDF (reference sequence). V was shortened by 8 bases and J by 3 bases, with 10 bases between the two germline ends.

The V and J genes are TRBV5-4 and TRBJ2-6; D may be TRBD1 (5 bases). This CDR3 comprises 15 residues. The V end lost 4 bases, the J end lost 5 bases, and 13 bases lay between the germline ends. CDR1 and CDR2 (germline): SGHNT, YYREEE (reference sequence). The CDR3 sequence: CASSPTGIRANVLTF. As DNA, the CDR3 is TGTGCCAGCAGCCCTACAGGCATCAGGGCCAACGTCCTGACTTTC.

The gene calls are TRBV2 and TRBJ1-6; 8 bases line up with TRBD1. CDR1 is SNHLY, CDR2 FYNNEI, per germline. The ends lost 4 bases at V and 10 bases at J; junction bases unmatched: 6. The CDR3 sequence is 14 residues long. This CDR3 is CASSVTGERSPLHF. The CDR3 coding sequence is TGTGCCAGCAGTGTGACAGGGGAGAGGTCACCCCTCCACTTT.

The chain combines TRBV6-5 with TRBJ2-3; 7 positions match TRBD2. J was trimmed by 0 bases and V by 6 bases; bases with no gene match: 6. The CDR3 is made up of 15 amino acids. The V gene's germline CDR1 is MNHEY and CDR2 SVGAGI. CDR3 in DNA: TGTGCCAGCAGGACGGGGGGTCCAAGCACAGATACGCAGTATTTT. Protein product: CASRTGGPSTDTQYF.

The chain combines TRBV7-2 with TRBJ1-2; TRBD1 aligns across 8 bases. CDR3 length equals 16 residues. V lost 6 bases and J lost 4; bases outside the gene matches: 13. CDR1 SGHTA and CDR2 FQGNSA come from the germline V gene. The CDR3: CASRTPEEGTGYGYTF. The CDR3 DNA follows: TGTGCCAGCAGAACCCCGGAGGAGGGGACAGGCTATGGCTACACCTTC.

In this sample, this clone turned up a few times. The chain has TRBV6-6 and TRBJ1-2, with 8 bases fitting TRBD1. V lost 5 bases to trimming and J lost 8 bases; unmatched junction nucleotides: 10. CDR3 size: 14 residues. Germline assignment: CDR1 MNHNY and CDR2 SVGAGI (reference sequence). CDR3 sequence (DNA): TGTGCCAGCAGTCAGAGACAGGGGTCGGAGGGCTACACCTTC. This gives the protein CASSQRQGSEGYTF.

The V and J genes are TRBV6-5 and TRBJ2-7, with TRBD2 matching 7 bases. Germline V gene sequence: CDR1 MNHEY, CDR2 SVGAGI. With 6 bases clipped from V and 3 bases from J, the junction kept 8 bases outside the gene matches. This CDR3 has 14 amino acids. The CDR3: CASSRGEGNYEQYF. The CDR3 region has the DNA TGTGCCAGCAGCCGTGGGGAGGGTAACTACGAGCAGTACTTC.

The gene calls are TRBV6-1 and TRBJ2-5; tentative D call: TRBD1 (5 bases). Germline CDR1 MNHNS, CDR2 SASEGT. This CDR3 contains 16 residues. V lost 2 bases and J lost 1, with 14 bases in between. CDR3 residues: CASSEWGLSSQETQYF. The CDR3 nucleotides are TGTGCCAGCAGTGAATGGGGCTTGTCCTCCCAAGAGACCCAGTACTTC.

The J gene is TRBJ1-2, the V gene TRBV7-9; the D gene is possibly TRBD1 (5 bases). The CDR3 sequence is 17 residues long. The germline CDR1 and CDR2 sequences are SEHNR and FQNEAQ (reference sequence). V was pared by 2 bases and J by 2 bases, with 18 bases between. CDR3 amino acids: CASSLNIGTYTNYGYTF. CDR3 nucleotides: TGTGCCAGCAGCTTAAATATAGGGACTTACACAAACTATGGCTACACCTTC.

CDR3 amino acids: CASSEPAGATEQFF. CDR3 coding DNA: TGTGCCAGCAGTGAACCAGCGGGAGCTACTGAGCAGTTCTTC. V usage is TRBV6-4 and J usage is TRBJ2-1, with 8 bases matching TRBD2. CDR1 and CDR2 (germline): MRHNA, SNTAGT. The CDR3 covers 14 residues. The ends lost 3 bases at V and 9 bases at J; junction bases unmatched: 7.

This clone was recorded a few times. The V gene is TRBV2, the J gene TRBJ1-5, with D possibly being TRBD1 (5 bases). Trimming removed 7 bases at V and 5 bases at J, with 15 bases between. Germline V lookup: CDR1 SNHLY, CDR2 FYNNEI. CDR3 length: 14 amino acids. The CDR3 loop reads CASNSGAGYQPQHF. Written as DNA, the CDR3 is TGTGCCAGCAATAGTGGGGCAGGTTATCAGCCCCAGCATTTT.

This chain connects TRBV10-3 to TRBJ2-5; 13 nucleotides line up with TRBD2. The CDR3 is 13 amino acids. J gave up 3 bases and V 11 bases, and 3 bases lay outside the gene matches. Germline CDR1 reads ENHRY; CDR2 reads SYGVKD. This CDR3 is CAAGTSGEETQYF. The CDR3, as DNA: TGTGCCGCGGGGACTAGCGGGGAAGAGACCCAGTACTTC.

The V and J genes are TRBV4-3 and TRBJ1-1, with 10 bases lining up with TRBD1. Unmatched junction bases numbered 1, after V lost 0 bases and J lost 3 bases. The CDR3 length is 15 residues. Germline V CDR1 and CDR2: LGHNA, YSLEER. CDR3 bases: TGCGCCAGCAGCCAAGAGGACAGGGGGTACACTGAAGCTTTCTTT. Its protein is CASSQEDRGYTEAFF.

This sequence joins TRBV10-3 and TRBJ2-3; 8 bases align to TRBD2. Losses at the gene ends were 4 bases for V and 0 bases for J; bases not matched to a gene: 15. CDR3 size: 19 residues. The germline gives CDR1 ENHRY, CDR2 SYGVKD. CDR3 amino acids: CAISVPYFTSGPSTDTQYF. The CDR3 DNA is TGTGCCATCAGTGTCCCGTACTTTACTAGCGGCCCTAGCACAGATACGCAGTATTTT.

This clone was detected a few times. The chain uses TRBV11-2 and TRBJ2-7; TRBD2 agrees at 10 bases. CDR3 length equals 15 residues. The germline CDR1 and CDR2 sequences are SGHAT and FQNNGV. Trimming removed 3 bases from V and 7 bases from J; junction bases left unmatched: 9. Here the CDR3 reads CASSFGLAASVEQYF. In DNA, the CDR3 is TGTGCCAGCAGCTTCGGACTAGCGGCCTCAGTAGAGCAGTACTTC.

The V gene is TRBV11-2, the J gene TRBJ1-6, with 7 nucleotides matching TRBD1. This CDR3 has 15 residues. V lost 6 bases and J lost 10; bases outside the gene matches: 12. Germline CDR1 SGHAT, CDR2 FQNNGV. CDR3 residues: CASRTRQGLVSPLHF. Written as DNA, the CDR3 is TGTGCCAGCAGAACCCGACAGGGCCTTGTGTCACCCCTCCACTTT. The full variable domain, with the rest looked up from reference TRBV11-2 and TRBJ1-6, is EAGVAQSPRYKIIEKRQSVAFWCNPISGHATLYWYQQILGQGPKLLIQFQNNGVVDDSQLPKDRFSAERLKGVDSTLKIQPAKLEDSAVYLCASRTRQGLVSPLHFGNGTRLTVT.